The clone carrying this T cell receptor beta chain turned up a few times. The CDR3 runs 17 residues. Losses at the gene ends were 6 bases for V and 0 bases for J; bases not matched to a gene: 8. CDR1 is SGHNT and CDR2 is YYREEE in the germline V gene (reference sequence). The data stem from a study of control samples from healthy donors and cancer patients. Clones were sequenced by immunoSEQ multiplex PCR, and TCRdb holds only the in-frame ones, with some missing. The data hold around 170,000 clones, with 88% observed a single time. This clonotype was obtained from a woman aged 25 to 39 in good health. V is TRBV5-4 and J is TRBJ2-3; 12 bases map to TRBD2. Specimen: blood. The CDR3, as DNA: TGTGCCAGCACCCGAGGAGGACTAGCGGGAAGCACAGATACGCAGTATTTT. This encodes CASTRGGLAGSTDTQYF.